The rows below give T cell receptor beta chains drawn from one sample of a study of technical replicates of blood from several donors. TCRdb's copy holds only in-frame clones and misses some; the assay was immunoSEQ multiplex PCR. Of tens of thousands of clones in the sample, around 94% were seen once. Sample: T cells isolated from PBMCs. These receptor sequences come from a human donor in good health. CDR3s include the opening cysteine and the closing phenylalanine or tryptophan. A D gene is named only where the DNA matches it firmly.

v_gene	j_gene	d_gene	CDR3nt	CDR3aa
TRBV30	TRBJ1-5	-	TGTGCCTGGGGTTCCAAGGGGAATCAGCCCCAGCATTTT	CAWGSKGNQPQHF
TRBV4-3	TRBJ2-7	-	TGCGCCAGCAGCCTACTACATAACCCGGACTCCCTCTCCTACGAGCAGTACTTC	CASSLLHNPDSLSYEQYF
TRBV11-2	TRBJ2-3	-	TGTGCCAGCAGCCCCGGACAGTACACAGATACGCAGTATTTT	CASSPGQYTDTQYF
TRBV28	TRBJ1-2	-	TGTGCCAGCAGTTTTGGGCAGGACTATGGCTACACCTTC	CASSFGQDYGYTF
TRBV10-3	TRBJ1-5	-	TGTGCCATCAGTGAACAAGGGGGTAATGAGCCCCAGCATTTT	CAISEQGGNEPQHF
TRBV18	TRBJ2-1	TRBD2	TGTGCCAGCTCACCACCACTAGCGGGAGCGTACAATGAGCAGTTCTTC	CASSPPLAGAYNEQFF
TRBV7-3	TRBJ2-1	-	TGTGCCAGCAGCTTAACTTGGAGGGGAGGATCTTACAATGAGCAGTTCTTC	CASSLTWRGGSYNEQFF
TRBV27	TRBJ2-4	TRBD2	TGTGCCAGCAGACCGACTAGCGGGATCTCCGAAAACATTCAGTACTTC	CASRPTSGISENIQYF
TRBV5-6	TRBJ1-1	-	TGTGCCAGCAGCTTGTATGTGTTAGGGGCCAGTGGAACTGAAGCTTTCTTT	CASSLYVLGASGTEAFF
TRBV19	TRBJ1-5	-	TGTGCCAGTAGTATAGAAGCTGGCAGGGTGAGACAGCCCCAGCATTTT	CASSIEAGRVRQPQHF
TRBV9	TRBJ2-2	-	TGTGCCAGCAGCGTCCCCCGGGACAAGGAGAACACCGGGGAGCTGTTTTTT	CASSVPRDKENTGELFF
TRBV28	TRBJ1-1	-	TGTGCCAGCAGCGGACTTATACGGGGGGGCGGCACTGAAGCTTTCTTT	CASSGLIRGGGTEAFF
TRBV2	TRBJ2-7	-	TGTGCCAGCAGTGATGGGCTAGAGCAGTACTTC	CASSDGLEQYF
TRBV19	TRBJ1-5	TRBD1	TGTGCCAGTAGTATAAGGGACAGGTATCAGCCCCAGCATTTT	CASSIRDRYQPQHF
TRBV11-2	TRBJ2-7	-	TGTGCCAGCAGCTTAGATCTCCGAGCGGCCCCTCCCTACGAGCAGTACTTC	CASSLDLRAAPPYEQYF
TRBV7-9	TRBJ2-3	-	TGTGCCAGCAGCAGCCGGACATCTAGCACAGATACGCAGTATTTT	CASSSRTSSTDTQYF
TRBV7-8	TRBJ2-1	TRBD2	TGTGCCAGCAGAAAACTAGCGGGAGTCAATGAGCAGTTCTTC	CASRKLAGVNEQFF